This is a list of T cell receptor beta chains from one sample in a study of somatic mutations in cytotoxic T cells in rheumatoid arthritis. Profiled with immunoSEQ multiplex PCR; TCRdb holds only in-frame clones, not every one. The table records more than 11,000 clones, 70% to 85% of them present only once. The sample taken for sequencing was CD8+ T cells sorted from blood. Receptors were obtained from an adult with rheumatoid arthritis. The CDR3 runs from the conserved cysteine through the conserved F or W. A D gene is named only where the DNA matches it firmly. Clone size is stated in some rows and not others, as once, few, many or a class when expanded.

clone_size: NA
j_call: TRBJ2-1
d_call: NA
v_call: TRBV27
cdr3_aa: CASSLTLGSSYNEQFF
cdr3_nt: TGTGCCAGCAGTTTAACTCTCGGCAGCTCCTACAATGAGCAGTTCTTC

clone_size: NA
j_call: TRBJ2-1
d_call: TRBD1
v_call: TRBV5-4
cdr3_aa: CASSGDSYNEQFF
cdr3_nt: TGTGCCAGCAGCGGGGACAGCTACAATGAGCAGTTCTTC

clone_size: NA
j_call: TRBJ2-2
d_call: NA
v_call: TRBV11-2
cdr3_aa: CASSLLYELFF
cdr3_nt: TGTGCCAGCAGCTTATTATACGAGCTGTTTTTT

clone_size: NA
j_call: TRBJ1-5
d_call: TRBD1
v_call: TRBV27
cdr3_aa: CASSTSTGEDQPQHF
cdr3_nt: TGTGCCAGCAGTACCTCGACAGGGGAGGACCAGCCCCAGCATTTT

clone_size: NA
j_call: TRBJ1-5
d_call: NA
v_call: TRBV19
cdr3_aa: CASSPLTTGSNQPQHF
cdr3_nt: TGTGCCAGTAGCCCTCTTACGACGGGTAGCAATCAGCCCCAGCATTTT

clone_size: NA
j_call: TRBJ2-3
d_call: TRBD2
v_call: TRBV6-4
cdr3_aa: CASSELAGGLPDTQYF
cdr3_nt: TGTGCCAGCAGTGAACTAGCGGGGGGGCTCCCAGATACGCAGTATTTT

clone_size: few
j_call: TRBJ2-7
d_call: NA
v_call: TRBV7-7
cdr3_aa: CASSLAIGSYEQYF
cdr3_nt: TGTGCTAGCAGCTTAGCAATCGGTTCCTACGAGCAGTACTTC

clone_size: once
j_call: TRBJ2-7
d_call: TRBD1
v_call: TRBV19
cdr3_aa: CASSPGQVYEQYF
cdr3_nt: TGTGCCAGTAGCCCGGGACAGGTCTACGAGCAGTACTTC

clone_size: NA
j_call: TRBJ2-2
d_call: NA
v_call: TRBV7-9
cdr3_aa: CASSLGGAGTGELFF
cdr3_nt: TGTGCCAGCAGCTTGGGGGGGGCGGGCACCGGGGAGCTGTTTTTT

clone_size: NA
j_call: TRBJ1-2
d_call: NA
v_call: TRBV6-6
cdr3_aa: CASSYSVLNYGYTF
cdr3_nt: TGTGCCAGCAGTTACTCGGTTCTTAACTATGGCTACACCTTC

clone_size: NA
j_call: TRBJ2-3
d_call: TRBD2
v_call: TRBV7-9
cdr3_aa: CASSLEYSGGGDTQYF
cdr3_nt: TGTGCCAGCAGCTTAGAGTATAGCGGGGGGGGAGATACGCAGTATTTT

clone_size: NA
j_call: TRBJ1-1
d_call: TRBD1
v_call: TRBV28
cdr3_aa: CASSRLDREAFF
cdr3_nt: TGTGCCAGCAGTCGACTGGACAGGGAAGCTTTCTTT

clone_size: large
j_call: TRBJ2-7
d_call: TRBD1
v_call: TRBV7-2
cdr3_aa: CASSSGTGGGYEQYF
cdr3_nt: TGTGCCAGCAGCTCCGGGACAGGGGGAGGGTACGAGCAGTACTTC

clone_size: few
j_call: TRBJ1-2
d_call: TRBD1
v_call: TRBV10-1
cdr3_aa: CASSRDRGTDGYTF
cdr3_nt: TGCGCCAGCTCCCGGGACAGGGGGACCGATGGCTACACCTTC

clone_size: NA
j_call: TRBJ1-5
d_call: NA
v_call: TRBV4-1
cdr3_aa: CASSPRGNQPQHF
cdr3_nt: TGCGCCAGCAGCCCCCGCGGCAATCAGCCCCAGCATTTT

clone_size: NA
j_call: TRBJ2-2
d_call: TRBD1
v_call: TRBV6-6
cdr3_aa: CASRETGIGPGELFF
cdr3_nt: TGTGCCAGCAGGGAGACAGGGATTGGTCCCGGGGAGCTGTTTTTT

clone_size: NA
j_call: TRBJ1-1
d_call: NA
v_call: TRBV5-6
cdr3_aa: CASSTRQNMNTEAFF
cdr3_nt: TGTGCCAGCAGCACCAGACAAAACATGAACACTGAAGCTTTCTTT